This T cell receptor (beta chain) comes out of a study of T cell clusters in autoimmune cytopenias. TRB was amplified from about 270 ng of peripheral blood genomic DNA per sample. General study findings and limits: TRB repertoire shifts in secondary cytopenia and chronic lymphocytic leukemia mostly reflected lymphoma, not autoimmunity. Primary autoimmune cytopenia patients appeared to lack physiological T cell clusters present in healthy donors. Comparing secondary cytopenia with chronic lymphocytic leukemia showed no cluster-lack signature, apparently masked by lymphoma repertoire. The T cell clusters came from computational analysis alone and lack functional validation.

Points on this clonotype: Its antigen remains unidentified.

This CDR3 has 15 amino acids. TRB rearrangements were amplified by touch-down multiplex PCR with mixed TRB-A/B primers. Following a re-call of the multiplex PCR reads, TCRdb has one entry per CDR3 protein and lacks DNA. The sample totals about 1,900 distinct CDR3 sequences. This clonotype was obtained from a human donor with an autoimmune cytopenia or autoimmune hepatitis (not recorded which). Input material: peripheral blood. The genes are TRBV12-3 or TRBV12-4 and TRBJ1-5. This chain's CDR3 is CASSLKGIGNQPQHF.